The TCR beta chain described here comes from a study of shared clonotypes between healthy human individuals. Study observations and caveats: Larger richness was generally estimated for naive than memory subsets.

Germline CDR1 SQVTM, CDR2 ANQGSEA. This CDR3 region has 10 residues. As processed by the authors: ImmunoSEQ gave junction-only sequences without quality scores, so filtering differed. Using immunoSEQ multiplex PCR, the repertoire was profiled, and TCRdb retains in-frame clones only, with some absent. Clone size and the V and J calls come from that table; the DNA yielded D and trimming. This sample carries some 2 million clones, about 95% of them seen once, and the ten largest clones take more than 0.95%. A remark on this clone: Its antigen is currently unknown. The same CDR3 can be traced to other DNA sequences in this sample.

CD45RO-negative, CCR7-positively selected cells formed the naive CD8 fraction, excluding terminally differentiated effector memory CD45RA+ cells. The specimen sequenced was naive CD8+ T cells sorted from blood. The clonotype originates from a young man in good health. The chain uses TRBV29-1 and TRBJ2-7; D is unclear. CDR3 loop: CSVEDYEQYF. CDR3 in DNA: TGCAGTGTAGAGGACTACGAGCAGTACTTC.